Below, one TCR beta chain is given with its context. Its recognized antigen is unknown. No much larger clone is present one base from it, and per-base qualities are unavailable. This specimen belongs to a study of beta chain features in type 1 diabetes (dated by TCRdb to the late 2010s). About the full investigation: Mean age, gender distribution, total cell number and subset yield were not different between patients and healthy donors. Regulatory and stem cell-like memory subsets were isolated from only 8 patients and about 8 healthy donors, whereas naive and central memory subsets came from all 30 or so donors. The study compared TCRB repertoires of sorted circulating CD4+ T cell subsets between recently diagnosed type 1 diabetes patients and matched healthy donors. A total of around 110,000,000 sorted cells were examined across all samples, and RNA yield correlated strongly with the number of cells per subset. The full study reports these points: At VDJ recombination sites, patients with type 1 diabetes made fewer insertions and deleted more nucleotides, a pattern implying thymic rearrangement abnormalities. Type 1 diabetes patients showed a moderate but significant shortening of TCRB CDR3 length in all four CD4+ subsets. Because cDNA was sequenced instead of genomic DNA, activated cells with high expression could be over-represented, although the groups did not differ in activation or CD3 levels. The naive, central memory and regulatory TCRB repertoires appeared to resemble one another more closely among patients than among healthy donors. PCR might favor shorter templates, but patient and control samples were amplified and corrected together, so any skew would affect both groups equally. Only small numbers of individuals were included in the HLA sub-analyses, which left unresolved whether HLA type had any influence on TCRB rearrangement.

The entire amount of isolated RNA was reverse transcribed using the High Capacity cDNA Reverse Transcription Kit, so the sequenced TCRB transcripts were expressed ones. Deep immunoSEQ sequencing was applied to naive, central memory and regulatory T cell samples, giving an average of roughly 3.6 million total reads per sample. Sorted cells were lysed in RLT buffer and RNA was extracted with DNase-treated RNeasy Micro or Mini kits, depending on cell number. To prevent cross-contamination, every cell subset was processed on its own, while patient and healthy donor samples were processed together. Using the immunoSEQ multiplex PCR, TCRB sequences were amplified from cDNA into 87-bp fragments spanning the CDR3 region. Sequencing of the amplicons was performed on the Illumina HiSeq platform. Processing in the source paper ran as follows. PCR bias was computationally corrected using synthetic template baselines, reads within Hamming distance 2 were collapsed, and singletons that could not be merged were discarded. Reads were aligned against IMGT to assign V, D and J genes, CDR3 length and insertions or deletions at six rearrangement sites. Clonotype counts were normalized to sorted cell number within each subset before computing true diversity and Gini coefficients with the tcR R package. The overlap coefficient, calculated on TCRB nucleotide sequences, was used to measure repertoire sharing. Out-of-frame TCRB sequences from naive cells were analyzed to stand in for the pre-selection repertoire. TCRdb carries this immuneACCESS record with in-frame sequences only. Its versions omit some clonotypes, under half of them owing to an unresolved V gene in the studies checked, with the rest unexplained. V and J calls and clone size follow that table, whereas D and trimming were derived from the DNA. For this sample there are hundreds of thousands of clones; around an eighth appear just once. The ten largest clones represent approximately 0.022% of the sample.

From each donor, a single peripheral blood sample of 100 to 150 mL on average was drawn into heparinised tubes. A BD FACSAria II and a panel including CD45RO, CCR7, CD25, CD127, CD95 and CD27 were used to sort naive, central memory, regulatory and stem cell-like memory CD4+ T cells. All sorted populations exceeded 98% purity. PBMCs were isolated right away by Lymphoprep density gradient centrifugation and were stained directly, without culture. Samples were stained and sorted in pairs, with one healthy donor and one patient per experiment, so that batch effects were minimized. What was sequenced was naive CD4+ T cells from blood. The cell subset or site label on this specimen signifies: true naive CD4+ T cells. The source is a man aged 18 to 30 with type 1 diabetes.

The CDR3 protein: CASGLAPPQGDGYTF. The nucleotides are TGTGCTAGTGGTTTGGCCCCCCCGCAGGGAGACGGCTACACCTTC. The sequence is built from TRBV12-5 and TRBJ1-2; the D segment could be TRBD1, given 5 matching bases. From a lookup of the germline V gene, CDR1 and CDR2 are LGHNT and FRNRAP. The cysteine opens and the phenylalanine closes a CDR3 of 15 amino acids. The CDR3 DNA has 45 bases and is translated from base 1. V was cut back by 1 base and J by 8 bases, leaving a gap of 17 bases between them.